This TCR beta chain was profiled in a study of shared T cell receptors in the human thymus. This CDR3 has 15 residues. Germline V lookup: CDR1 MNHNS, CDR2 SASEGT. The V end lost 9 bases, the J end lost 1 base, and 19 bases lay between the germline ends. Repertoires were generated with immunoSEQ multiplex PCR, while TCRdb's copy carries only in-frame clones and drops some. The sample shows hundreds of thousands of clones, 70% to 90% of them seen only once. This same sample was also part of a study on human thymus T cells. From that second work: Corrective surgery for congenital heart defects was being performed on the healthy Finnish infants who served as donors. Corrective cardiac operations yielded the resected thymus tissue. An apparent bias in V and J gene usage was seen in thymic and blood repertoires. Unrelated individuals were reported by related research to share highly overlapping thymic repertoires.

The sequencing input was thymocytes. The genes are TRBV6-1 and TRBJ2-7, with D hard to call. This clonotype originated in a boy in the first two years of life with a congenital heart defect. The CDR3 here is CASRTWAANSYEQYF. CDR3 in DNA: TGTGCCAGTCGAACCTGGGCAGCCAATTCCTACGAGCAGTACTTC.